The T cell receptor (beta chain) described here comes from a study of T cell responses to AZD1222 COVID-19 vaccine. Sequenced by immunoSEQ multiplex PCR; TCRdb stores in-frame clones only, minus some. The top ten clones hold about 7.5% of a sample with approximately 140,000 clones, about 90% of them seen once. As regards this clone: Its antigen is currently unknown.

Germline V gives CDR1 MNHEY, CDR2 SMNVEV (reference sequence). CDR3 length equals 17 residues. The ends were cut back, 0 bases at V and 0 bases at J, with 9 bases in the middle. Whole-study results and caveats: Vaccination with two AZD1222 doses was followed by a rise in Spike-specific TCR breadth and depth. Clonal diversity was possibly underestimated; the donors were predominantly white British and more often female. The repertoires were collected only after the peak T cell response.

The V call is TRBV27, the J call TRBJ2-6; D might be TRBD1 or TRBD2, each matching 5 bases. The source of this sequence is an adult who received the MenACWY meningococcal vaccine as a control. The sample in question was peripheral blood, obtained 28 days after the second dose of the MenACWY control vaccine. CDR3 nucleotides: TGTGCCAGCAGTTTATCGCAGGGACCCTCTGGGGCCAACGTCCTGACTTTC. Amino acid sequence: CASSLSQGPSGANVLTF.